This passage covers 20 T cell receptor beta chains from one sample sequenced in a study of CDR3 diversity in severe acne. TCRdb ran MiXCR on the PCR reads and lists one entry per CDR3 protein. The sample consists of approximately 79,000 distinct CDR3 sequences, 45% to 50% of them appearing once. Sequenced material: blood. The receptors come from a male donor in good health, serving as a control.

The V gene is TRBV29-1, the J gene TRBJ2-7; 11 bases align to TRBD1. V was clipped by 7 bases and J by 5 bases; unmatched bases: 4. This CDR3 spans 12 amino acids. Germline CDR1 reads SQVTM; CDR2 reads ANQGSEA. For the CDR3, the DNA is TGCAGCGGCGGGACAGGGGGTCACGAGCAGTACTTC. Its translation: CSGGTGGHEQYF.

This clonotype was seen only a few times. V and J are TRBV24-1 and TRBJ1-2; 12 positions agree with TRBD1. In germline, CDR1 is KGHDR, CDR2 SFDVKD. This CDR3 contains 15 residues. The V and J ends lost 3 bases and 8 bases, in that order; junction bases with no gene match: 6. The CDR3 DNA is TGTGCCACCAGTGATCCCGGGACAGGGGGCTCGGGCTACACCTTC. Amino acids: CATSDPGTGGSGYTF.

This sequence joins TRBV14 and TRBJ2-7; D gene unclear. CDR3 length: 15 residues. V was trimmed by 0 bases and J by 5 bases, leaving 14 bases between them. Germline CDR1 reads SGHDN; CDR2 reads FVKESK. The CDR3 DNA reads TGTGCCAGCAGCCAAGAAAAGTTAGGGTTCCACGAGCAGTACTTC. Its protein product is CASSQEKLGFHEQYF.

The CDR3 sequence: CASSIDPKQPQHF. CDR3 nucleotides: TGTGCCAGTAGTATAGACCCGAAACAGCCCCAGCATTTT. The V and J genes are TRBV25-1 and TRBJ1-5; D uncertain. The CDR3 is 13 amino acids. CDR1 is MGHDK, CDR2 SYGVNS, per germline. Deletions cut 9 bases from V and 7 bases from J, with 16 bases between.

This clonotype was seen a few times. The chain has TRBV7-3 and TRBJ1-2; possibly TRBD1 for D (5 bases). The CDR3 length is 15 residues. Germline V gives CDR1 SGHTA, CDR2 FQGTGA. The V gene lost 1 base and the J gene lost 3 bases, with 12 bases spanning the gap. The CDR3 region is CASSLNGRADYGYTF. The CDR3 nucleotides are TGTGCCAGCAGCTTAAACGGCAGGGCGGACTATGGCTACACCTTC.

This clonotype came up a few times. The J gene is TRBJ1-1, the V gene TRBV12-3 or TRBV12-4; no firm D call. Trimming removed 6 bases from V and 1 base from J, with 9 bases in between. This CDR3 contains 13 residues. CDR3 sequence (DNA): TGTGCCAGCAGAGTTTTAGCGAACACTGAAGCTTTCTTT. It yields the protein CASRVLANTEAFF.

As concerns this clonotype: A read error may produce the germline difference seen at one junction end. J is TRBJ2-1 and V is TRBV5-1, with TRBD2 matching over 7 bases. The CDR3 runs 16 residues. In germline, CDR1 is SGHRS, CDR2 YFSETQ. The DNA for the CDR3 is TGCGCCAGCAGCTTGGCGGGCGGGAGCTCCTACAATGAGCAGCTCTTC. Its translation: CASSLAGGSSYNEQLF.

This chain links TRBV20-1 with TRBJ1-1, with a possible D match to TRBD1 (6 bases). The CDR3 extends over 16 amino acids. Germline loops: CDR1 DFQATT, CDR2 SNEGSKA (reference sequence). Trimming shortened V by 4 bases and J by 4 bases, and 22 bases separated the two germline ends. The CDR3 spells CSATPGAGVRVTEAFF. CDR3 DNA sequence: TGCAGTGCTACCCCGGGGGCCGGGGTAAGGGTCACTGAAGCTTTCTTT.

This chain joins TRBV7-2 and TRBJ2-7; D might be TRBD1 (5 bases). The ends were cut back, 5 bases at V and 3 bases at J, with 14 bases in the middle. Germline CDR1 SGHTA, CDR2 FQGNSA. The CDR3 is made up of 14 amino acids. DNA of the CDR3: TGTGCCAGCAGCGTACACCTGCAGGGCTACGAGCAGTACTTC. Amino acids: CASSVHLQGYEQYF. Looking up the rest from reference TRBV7-2 and TRBJ2-7 gives the full variable domain: GAGVSQSPSNKVTEKGKDVELRCDPISGHTALYWYRQSLGQGLEFLIYFQGNSAPDKSGLPSDRFSAERTGGSVSTLTIQRTQQEDSAVYLCASSVHLQGYEQYFGPGTRLTVT.

This clonotype was found many times. This rearrangement joins TRBV7-6 to TRBJ1-5; D gene unclear. The CDR3 sequence is 15 residues long. Per germline, CDR1 SGHVS and CDR2 FNYEAQ. V shed 5 bases and J shed 0 bases, with 11 bases lying between them. CDR3 sequence: CASSPTEGSNQPQHF. The DNA of the CDR3 is TGTGCCAGCAGCCCGACTGAGGGTAGCAATCAGCCCCAGCATTTT.

Turning to this clonotype: The junction departs from the called germline gene at one end, perhaps through a read error. This rearrangement joins TRBV20-1 to TRBJ2-7; TRBD2 aligns across 10 bases. Germline V gene sequence: CDR1 DFQATT, CDR2 SNEGSKA (reference sequence). The CDR3 is 13 amino acids. The DNA for the CDR3 is TGCAGTCCAGGGACTAGCGACCCCTACGGGCAGTACTTC. It specifies CSPGTSDPYGQYF.

This clonotype is medium-sized by share. This chain uses TRBV19 with TRBJ1-1; 7 nucleotides match TRBD1. The CDR3 consists of 13 residues. V dropped 9 bases and J dropped 11; count of bases not matched to a gene: 15. The germline V gene encodes CDR1 LNHDA and CDR2 SQIVND (reference sequence). CDR3 region: CASNRGQGVTAFF. CDR3 sequence (DNA): TGTGCCAGCAATAGGGGGCAGGGCGTCACGGCTTTCTTT. The full variable domain, with the rest looked up from reference TRBV19 and TRBJ1-1, is DGGITQSPKYLFRKEGQNVTLSCEQNLNHDAMYWYRQDPGQGLRLIYYSQIVNDFQKGDIAEGYSVSREKKESFPLTVTSAQKNPTAFYLCASNRGQGVTAFFGQGTRLTVV.

This sequence joins TRBV29-1 and TRBJ1-2; tentatively, D is TRBD1 (5 bases). CDR3 size: 12 residues. Germline V gene sequence: CDR1 SQVTM, CDR2 ANQGSEA. Trimming cost V 7 bases and J 5 bases, with 14 bases left between them. CDR3 protein: CSGSDTGYGYTF. The CDR3 nucleotides read TGCAGCGGGTCGGACACCGGGTATGGCTACACCTTC.

The rearrangement uses TRBV20-1 and TRBJ1-2; D gene ambiguous. The V end was cut by 3 bases, the J end by 0 bases, with 8 bases between. CDR1 is DFQATT and CDR2 is SNEGSKA in the germline V gene (reference sequence). The length of the CDR3 is 13 residues. The CDR3 DNA reads as TGCAGTGCTAGGTACTTGGCTAACTATGGCTACACCTTC. The encoded protein is CSARYLANYGYTF.

With respect to this clonotype: A much larger clone lies a single base off, so this may be a read error. The chain links TRBV24-1 to TRBJ2-5; TRBD1 might be the D (5 bases). The CDR3 loop spans 15 amino acids. In germline, CDR1 is KGHDR, CDR2 SFDVKD. CDR3 protein: CAASDPGQGKETQYF. The CDR3 DNA follows: TGTGCCGCCAGTGATCCCGGGCAGGGAAAAGAGACCCAGTACTTC.

A few counts support this clonotype. The chain uses TRBV10-2 and TRBJ1-2; the match to TRBD1 covers 8 bases. Germline values: CDR1 WSHSY, CDR2 SAAADI. Losses at the gene ends were 4 bases for V and 8 bases for J; bases not matched to a gene: 9. The CDR3 is made up of 14 amino acids. The CDR3 bases are TGCGCCAGCAGTGGAACCGGGACAGGAAAAGGCTACACCTTC. It encodes CASSGTGTGKGYTF.

Relative to its sample, this clonotype is medium-sized. The CDR3 bases are TGCGCCAGCGGAACAGGGGAAGGCGAGCAGTACTTC. It translates to CASGTGEGEQYF. The chain couples TRBV5-1 to TRBJ2-7; 7 bases agree with TRBD1. Germline lookup yields CDR1 SGHRS and CDR2 YFSETQ. The CDR3 contains 12 residues. With V trimmed by 7 bases and J by 6 bases, 7 bases remained unmatched.

In this sample, this clonotype turned up many times. The chain links TRBV7-9 to TRBJ1-2; D remains unclear. The CDR3 consists of 13 residues. Germline V gives CDR1 SEHNR, CDR2 FQNEAQ (reference sequence). Trimming took 1 base from V and 2 from J, leaving 5 bases between them. The CDR3 loop is CASSLVGNYGYTF. For the CDR3, the DNA is TGTGCCAGCAGCTTAGTGGGAAACTATGGCTACACCTTC.

This clonotype was observed once. The gene calls are TRBV29-1 and TRBJ2-7, with 8 bases lining up with TRBD1. V was clipped by 6 bases and J by 0 bases; unmatched bases: 4. CDR1 and CDR2 (germline): SQVTM, ANQGSEA. This CDR3 has 13 amino acids. The CDR3 reads CSVNGQGSYEQYF. The CDR3 nucleotides are TGCAGCGTCAATGGACAGGGCTCCTACGAGCAGTACTTC.

This clonotype has at least ten counts. The chain employs TRBV24-1 and TRBJ1-1; D unresolved. The V end was cut by 3 bases, the J end by 1 base, with 5 bases between. The CDR3 is made up of 13 amino acids. CDR1 and CDR2 from the germline V gene are KGHDR and SFDVKD. The CDR3 protein is CATSDPWNTEAFF. The CDR3 bases are TGTGCCACCAGTGATCCGTGGAACACTGAAGCTTTCTTT.